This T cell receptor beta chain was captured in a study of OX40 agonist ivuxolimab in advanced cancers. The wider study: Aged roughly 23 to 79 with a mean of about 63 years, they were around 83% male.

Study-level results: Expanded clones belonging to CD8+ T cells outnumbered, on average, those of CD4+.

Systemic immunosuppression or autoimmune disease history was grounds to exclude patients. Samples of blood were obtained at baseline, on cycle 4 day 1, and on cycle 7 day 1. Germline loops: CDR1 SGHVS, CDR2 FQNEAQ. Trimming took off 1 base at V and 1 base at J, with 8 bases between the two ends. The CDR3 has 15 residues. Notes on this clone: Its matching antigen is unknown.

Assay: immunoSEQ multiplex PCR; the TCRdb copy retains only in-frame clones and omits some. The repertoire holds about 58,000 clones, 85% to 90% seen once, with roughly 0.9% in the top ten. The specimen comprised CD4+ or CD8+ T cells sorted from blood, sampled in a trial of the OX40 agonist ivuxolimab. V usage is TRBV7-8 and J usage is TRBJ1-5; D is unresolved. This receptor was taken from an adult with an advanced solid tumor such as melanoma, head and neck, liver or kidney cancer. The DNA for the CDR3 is TGTGCCAGCAGCTTAGTGGTACAGAGCAATCAGCCCCAGCATTTT. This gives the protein CASSLVVQSNQPQHF.